This entry lists 5 T cell receptor beta chains sequenced from one sample in a study of response to subunit inactivated influenza vaccine (dated by TCRdb to 2017 to 2018). Library prep was done by RT-PCR. For sequencing, an Illumina HiSeq 2500 was employed. TCRdb reprocessing: public reads trimmed at Q25 with fastp, clones called with MiXCR, in-frame beta chains kept. Under each unique CDR3 protein, matching rows form one entry showing the most common genes and DNA. In this sample the table shows more than 450,000 distinct CDR3 sequences, approximately 12% of which occur a single time. The leading ten clones occupy more than 8.5% of the sample. The sample consisted of PBMCs from blood, taken on the day of vaccination. All receptors come from a man aged 50 or older who received an inactivated influenza vaccine. Donor details come from another sample of the same person, matched by shared clones.

This clonotype was picked up a small number of times. The rearrangement links TRBV7-2 to TRBJ2-3; 7 nucleotides match TRBD2. CDR1 SGHTA and CDR2 FQGNSA come from the germline V gene. V shed 2 bases and J 11 bases; nucleotides not matched to a gene: 7. There are 13 residues in the CDR3. CDR3 coding DNA: TGTGCCAGCAGCTTATGGGAGGGGCAGAAGCAGTATTTT. Residues: CASSLWEGQKQYF.

The genes are TRBV6-1 and TRBJ2-1, with 12 bases aligning to TRBD2. The CDR3 runs 15 residues. The trim removed 6 bases at V and 9 bases at J, leaving 9 bases unmatched. Per the germline V gene, CDR1 is MNHNS and CDR2 is SASEGT. The CDR3 nucleotides are TGTGCCAGCAGGCCGGGACTAGCGGGTACAATTGAGCAGTTCTTC. Translation gives CASRPGLAGTIEQFF.

This clonotype was picked up a small number of times. The chain links TRBV20-1 to TRBJ2-7, with 8 bases that match TRBD1. The junction had 1 base not matched to a gene; V was cut back by 3 bases and J by 0 bases. The CDR3 runs to 13 residues. Germline CDR1 and CDR2: DFQATT and SNEGSKA (reference sequence). The CDR3 region is CSARDRVSYEQYF. The CDR3 coding sequence is TGCAGTGCTAGGGACAGGGTCTCCTACGAGCAGTACTTC.

This sequence joins TRBV5-1 and TRBJ2-3; a possible D gene is TRBD2 (5 bases). Germline lookup yields CDR1 SGHRS and CDR2 YFSETQ. The CDR3 runs to 14 residues. V was shortened by 4 bases and J by 2 bases, with 11 bases between the two germline ends. CDR3 nucleotide sequence: TGCGCCAGCAGCGACTTGGGAGCCACAGATACGCAGTATTTT. Its translation: CASSDLGATDTQYF.

In this sample, this clonotype turned up a few times. The chain uses TRBV18 and TRBJ2-2, with a possible D match to TRBD2 (6 bases). The germline V and J ends were trimmed by 5 bases and 0 bases, with 13 bases remaining between them. The length of the CDR3 is 16 residues. Germline-derived CDR1 and CDR2 are KGHSH and LQKENI. The CDR3 nucleotides read TGTGCCAGCTCAGCCAGACTAGGAACGAACACCGGGGAGCTGTTTTTT. Its translation is CASSARLGTNTGELFF.